This T cell receptor beta chain stems from a study of blood T cell repertoires in COVID-19. Original methodology: Reference gene primer amplification gave nucleated cell count estimates. TCRdb keeps only in-frame clones here, not all; method: immunoSEQ multiplex PCR. Clonal size and the V and J genes are those of that table, whereas D and trimming came from the DNA. The sample consists of approximately 130,000 clones, around 81% of them appearing once. This CDR3 comprises 12 residues. Per germline, CDR1 GTSNPN and CDR2 SVGIG (reference sequence). The ends lost 8 bases at V and 2 bases at J; junction bases unmatched: 5.

The chain recombines TRBV30 with TRBJ2-5; 7 bases align to TRBD2. Sample: peripheral blood. The TCR was taken from a human donor in a cohort sampled during active COVID-19. The CDR3 region is CAHERGQETQYF. The CDR3 DNA follows: TGTGCCCACGAGCGGGGACAAGAGACCCAGTACTTC.